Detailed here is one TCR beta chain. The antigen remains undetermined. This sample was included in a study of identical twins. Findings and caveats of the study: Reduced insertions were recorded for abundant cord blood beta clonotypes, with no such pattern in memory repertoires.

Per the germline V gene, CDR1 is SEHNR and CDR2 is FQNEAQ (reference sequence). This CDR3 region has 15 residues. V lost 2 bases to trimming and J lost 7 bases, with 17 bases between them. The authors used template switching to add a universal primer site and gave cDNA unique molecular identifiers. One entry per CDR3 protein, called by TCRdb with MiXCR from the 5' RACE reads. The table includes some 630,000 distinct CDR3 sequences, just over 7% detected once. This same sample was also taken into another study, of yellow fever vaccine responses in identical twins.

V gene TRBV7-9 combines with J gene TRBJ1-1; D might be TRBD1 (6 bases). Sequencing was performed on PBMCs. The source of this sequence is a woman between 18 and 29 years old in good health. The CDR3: CASSLILGANGEAFF. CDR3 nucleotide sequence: TGTGCCAGCAGCTTAATTCTGGGGGCGAACGGTGAAGCTTTCTTT.